A selection of T cell receptor beta chains follows, all from one sample in a study of OX40 agonist ivuxolimab in advanced cancers. Clones were read by immunoSEQ multiplex PCR, and TCRdb kept only the in-frame ones, dropping some. The sample includes about 40,000 clones, 82% of them seen just once. The starting material was CD4+ or CD8+ T cells sorted from blood, obtained in a trial of the OX40 agonist ivuxolimab. These receptors were taken from an adult with an advanced solid tumor such as melanoma, head and neck, liver or kidney cancer. The CDR3 runs from the conserved cysteine through the conserved F or W. Each record gives: clone size, D gene, J gene, V gene, CDR3 protein, CDR3 DNA. A D gene is named only where the DNA matches it firmly. Size tells how often a clone was seen (once, few, many) or the class of an expanded clone, and some rows leave it out.

size: once
D: TRBD2
J: TRBJ2-7
V: TRBV4-1
CDR3: CASSQGLRPGTSGEYYEQYF
DNA: TGCGCCAGCAGCCAAGGTTTGAGACCTGGGACTAGCGGGGAATACTACGAGCAGTACTTC

size: NA
D: TRBD1
J: TRBJ1-3
V: TRBV5-5
CDR3: CASSLVQGLNTIYF
DNA: TGTGCCAGCAGCTTGGTACAGGGGTTAAACACCATATATTTT

size: NA
D: NA
J: TRBJ2-7
V: TRBV7-9
CDR3: CASSVNSEQYF
DNA: TGTGCCAGCAGCGTTAACTCCGAGCAGTACTTC

size: NA
D: TRBD1
J: TRBJ2-2
V: TRBV7-2
CDR3: CASSQLTGGIGELFF
DNA: TGTGCCAGCAGCCAACTGACAGGGGGCATCGGGGAGCTGTTTTTT

size: NA
D: NA
J: TRBJ2-2
V: TRBV15
CDR3: CATSRGTGRNTGELFF
DNA: TGTGCCACCAGCAGAGGTACAGGAAGAAACACCGGGGAGCTGTTTTTT

size: once
D: NA
J: TRBJ2-7
V: TRBV5-4
CDR3: CASSFPGPSYEQYF
DNA: TGTGCCAGCAGCTTCCCAGGGCCCTCCTACGAGCAGTACTTC

size: NA
D: TRBD1
J: TRBJ1-2
V: TRBV4-3
CDR3: CASSQEDRGIGYTF
DNA: TGCGCCAGCAGCCAAGAGGACAGGGGCATTGGCTACACCTTC

size: NA
D: NA
J: TRBJ2-7
V: TRBV15
CDR3: CATSRARVSSYEQYF
DNA: TGTGCCACCAGCAGAGCTCGGGTAAGCTCCTACGAGCAGTACTTC

size: NA
D: NA
J: TRBJ2-7
V: TRBV28
CDR3: CASSPRRSSYEQYF
DNA: TGTGCCAGCAGTCCCAGGCGCAGCTCCTACGAGCAGTACTTC

size: NA
D: NA
J: TRBJ2-7
V: TRBV21-1
CDR3: CASSTPEDPEQYF
DNA: TGTGCCAGCAGCACCCCAGAGGATCCCGAGCAGTACTTC

size: NA
D: NA
J: TRBJ2-2
V: TRBV28
CDR3: CASSLGGLPGELFF
DNA: TGTGCCAGCAGTTTGGGGGGGCTACCCGGGGAGCTGTTTTTT

size: NA
D: NA
J: TRBJ2-5
V: TRBV5-8
CDR3: CASSLETQYF
DNA: TGTGCCAGCAGCTTAGAGACCCAGTACTTC

size: NA
D: NA
J: TRBJ2-2
V: TRBV5-1
CDR3: CASYFANTGELFF
DNA: TGCGCCAGCTACTTCGCGAACACCGGGGAGCTGTTTTTT

size: NA
D: NA
J: TRBJ1-1
V: TRBV7-8
CDR3: CASSPAGVYTEAFF
DNA: TGTGCCAGCAGCCCCGCAGGGGTCTACACTGAAGCTTTCTTT

size: NA
D: NA
J: TRBJ1-4
V: TRBV27
CDR3: CASSSNRNNEKLFF
DNA: TGTGCCAGCAGTAGCAACAGAAATAATGAAAAACTGTTTTTT

size: NA
D: NA
J: TRBJ2-1
V: TRBV5-8
CDR3: CASSLVIGNEQFF
DNA: TGTGCCAGCAGCTTAGTTATTGGGAATGAGCAGTTCTTC

size: NA
D: NA
J: TRBJ2-7
V: TRBV7-9
CDR3: CASSLAVSYEQYF
DNA: TGTGCCAGCAGCTTAGCAGTCAGCTACGAGCAGTACTTC

size: NA
D: NA
J: TRBJ1-1
V: TRBV14
CDR3: CASSWDGNTEAFF
DNA: TGTGCCAGCAGCTGGGACGGTAACACTGAAGCTTTCTTT

size: NA
D: TRBD1
J: TRBJ2-7
V: TRBV4-3
CDR3: CASSHAGTGVSYEQYF
DNA: TGCGCCAGCAGCCACGCCGGGACAGGGGTTTCCTACGAGCAGTACTTC

size: NA
D: NA
J: TRBJ1-1
V: TRBV28
CDR3: CASTLGRMNTEAFF
DNA: TGTGCCAGCACCCTAGGGAGGATGAACACTGAAGCTTTCTTT

size: NA
D: NA
J: TRBJ2-5
V: TRBV4-3
CDR3: CASSQELYQETQYF
DNA: TGCGCCAGCAGCCAAGAATTGTACCAAGAGACCCAGTACTTC

size: NA
D: NA
J: TRBJ1-1
V: TRBV4-3
CDR3: CASSQEPGMNTEAFF
DNA: TGCGCCAGCAGCCAAGAACCCGGGATGAACACTGAAGCTTTCTTT

size: few
D: NA
J: TRBJ2-7
V: TRBV4-3
CDR3: CASSQWTAGRLEQYF
DNA: TGCGCCAGCAGCCAATGGACAGCGGGGCGGCTCGAGCAGTACTTC

size: NA
D: NA
J: TRBJ2-7
V: TRBV19
CDR3: CASSRGYGDEQYF
DNA: TGTGCCAGTAGTAGGGGATATGGGGACGAGCAGTACTTC

size: NA
D: TRBD1
J: TRBJ2-5
V: TRBV7-6
CDR3: CASSPGSRGRWETQYF
DNA: TGTGCCAGCAGCCCAGGGAGCAGGGGGCGTTGGGAGACCCAGTACTTC

size: NA
D: NA
J: TRBJ2-2
V: TRBV4-3
CDR3: CASSQRLTGELFF
DNA: TGCGCCAGCAGCCAACGACTCACCGGGGAGCTGTTTTTT

size: NA
D: NA
J: TRBJ1-2
V: TRBV7-2
CDR3: CASSQLRGPGYTF
DNA: TGTGCCAGCAGTCAACTCCGGGGGCCTGGCTACACCTTC

size: NA
D: TRBD2
J: TRBJ2-5
V: TRBV4-3
CDR3: CASSQGLPSGSQTQYF
DNA: TGCGCCAGCAGCCAAGGTCTGCCTAGCGGGAGCCAGACCCAGTACTTC

size: NA
D: NA
J: TRBJ1-5
V: TRBV7-2
CDR3: CASSLELNQPQHF
DNA: TGTGCCAGCAGCTTGGAACTCAATCAGCCCCAGCATTTT

size: NA
D: NA
J: TRBJ1-2
V: TRBV7-3
CDR3: CASSLGPADVITF
DNA: TGTGCCAGCAGCTTAGGACCGGCAGACGTTATCACCTTC

size: NA
D: TRBD1
J: TRBJ1-2
V: TRBV6-1
CDR3: CASSEGVGGFYGYTF
DNA: TGTGCCAGCAGTGAAGGGGTAGGGGGCTTCTATGGCTACACCTTC

size: NA
D: TRBD2
J: TRBJ2-7
V: TRBV27
CDR3: CASSSGGSWEQYF
DNA: TGTGCCAGCAGTTCGGGGGGTAGTTGGGAGCAGTACTTC

size: NA
D: TRBD1
J: TRBJ2-2
V: TRBV6-5
CDR3: CASRRTGTGGELFF
DNA: TGTGCCAGCAGGCGGACAGGGACTGGCGGGGAGCTGTTTTTT

size: NA
D: NA
J: TRBJ2-3
V: TRBV9
CDR3: CASSVGDSSAADTQYF
DNA: TGTGCCAGCAGCGTAGGAGACTCCTCGGCCGCAGATACGCAGTATTTT

size: few
D: TRBD1
J: TRBJ1-1
V: TRBV29-1
CDR3: CSVATGGRTEAFF
DNA: TGCAGCGTTGCGACAGGGGGGCGAACTGAAGCTTTCTTT

size: NA
D: NA
J: TRBJ1-3
V: TRBV29-1
CDR3: CSVRGYSGNTIYF
DNA: TGCAGCGTTAGGGGGTACTCTGGAAACACCATATATTTT

size: once
D: NA
J: TRBJ1-1
V: TRBV6-6
CDR3: CASSYTALNTEAFF
DNA: TGTGCCAGCAGTTACACAGCCTTGAACACTGAAGCTTTCTTT

size: NA
D: NA
J: TRBJ1-6
V: TRBV7-9
CDR3: CASSLGVNSPLHF
DNA: TGTGCCAGCAGCTTAGGCGTAAATTCACCCCTCCACTTT

size: NA
D: NA
J: TRBJ1-5
V: TRBV9
CDR3: CASSAESNQPQHF
DNA: TGTGCCAGCAGCGCAGAGAGCAATCAGCCCCAGCATTTT

size: NA
D: TRBD1
J: TRBJ2-3
V: TRBV2
CDR3: CASRFRDRGTDTQYF
DNA: TGTGCCAGCAGATTCCGGGACAGAGGCACAGATACGCAGTATTTT

size: NA
D: NA
J: TRBJ2-1
V: TRBV21-1
CDR3: CASSLCIGFWGSTNNEQFF
DNA: TGTGCCAGCAGCCTTTGTATTGGTTTTTGGGGGTCGACTAACAATGAGCAGTTCTTC

size: NA
D: TRBD2
J: TRBJ2-2
V: TRBV5-4
CDR3: CASSLGLAVNTGELFF
DNA: TGTGCCAGCAGCTTGGGACTAGCGGTTAACACCGGGGAGCTGTTTTTT

size: NA
D: TRBD1
J: TRBJ2-2
V: TRBV30
CDR3: CAWSPQGTGELFF
DNA: TGTGCCTGGAGTCCACAGGGGACCGGGGAGCTGTTTTTT

size: NA
D: NA
J: TRBJ1-2
V: TRBV14
CDR3: CASSQEGAGIGGYTF
DNA: TGTGCCAGCAGCCAAGAGGGGGCAGGGATCGGTGGCTACACCTTC

size: NA
D: NA
J: TRBJ1-4
V: TRBV10-1
CDR3: CASSEEQALTNEKLFF
DNA: TGCGCCAGCAGTGAGGAACAGGCCTTAACTAATGAAAAACTGTTTTTT

size: NA
D: NA
J: TRBJ1-1
V: TRBV7-8
CDR3: CASSFVQGNTEAFF
DNA: TGTGCCAGCAGCTTCGTACAGGGGAACACTGAAGCTTTCTTT

size: NA
D: NA
J: TRBJ2-7
V: TRBV7-8
CDR3: CASSPGAYEQYF
DNA: TGTGCCAGCAGCCCGGGAGCCTACGAGCAGTACTTC

size: NA
D: TRBD2
J: TRBJ2-2
V: TRBV5-1
CDR3: CASSWTGTSGIGTGELFF
DNA: TGCGCCAGCAGCTGGACCGGGACTAGCGGGATTGGCACCGGGGAGCTGTTTTTT

size: NA
D: NA
J: TRBJ2-3
V: TRBV30
CDR3: CAWDPPAVGADTQYF
DNA: TGTGCCTGGGACCCCCCAGCGGTCGGGGCAGATACGCAGTATTTT

size: NA
D: TRBD1
J: TRBJ2-2
V: TRBV7-9
CDR3: CAGQGRTGELFF
DNA: TGTGCCGGACAGGGGCGAACCGGGGAGCTGTTTTTT

size: NA
D: TRBD1
J: TRBJ1-3
V: TRBV23-1
CDR3: CASNPDRGRNTIYF
DNA: TGCGCCAGCAACCCAGACAGGGGTCGAAACACCATATATTTT

size: NA
D: NA
J: TRBJ2-5
V: TRBV7-1
CDR3: CASSLRGEEQDGETQYF
DNA: TGTGCCAGCAGCTTAAGGGGCGAGGAACAGGATGGAGAGACCCAGTACTTC

size: NA
D: TRBD1
J: TRBJ1-5
V: TRBV15
CDR3: CATRSGTANQPQHF
DNA: TGTGCCACCAGGTCAGGGACAGCTAATCAGCCCCAGCATTTT

size: NA
D: TRBD2
J: TRBJ2-7
V: TRBV29-1
CDR3: CSVVGGELGEQYF
DNA: TGCAGCGTTGTGGGGGGGGAGCTTGGAGAGCAGTACTTC

size: NA
D: NA
J: TRBJ2-2
V: TRBV6-1
CDR3: CASSRNTGELFF
DNA: TGTGCCAGCAGCAGGAACACCGGGGAGCTGTTTTTT

size: NA
D: NA
J: TRBJ1-1
V: TRBV28
CDR3: CASSFSGTEAFF
DNA: TGTGCCAGCAGTTTTTCGGGTACTGAAGCTTTCTTT

size: NA
D: NA
J: TRBJ1-2
V: TRBV6-6
CDR3: CASSYSKGHGYTF
DNA: TGTGCCAGCAGTTACTCGAAAGGGCATGGCTACACCTTC